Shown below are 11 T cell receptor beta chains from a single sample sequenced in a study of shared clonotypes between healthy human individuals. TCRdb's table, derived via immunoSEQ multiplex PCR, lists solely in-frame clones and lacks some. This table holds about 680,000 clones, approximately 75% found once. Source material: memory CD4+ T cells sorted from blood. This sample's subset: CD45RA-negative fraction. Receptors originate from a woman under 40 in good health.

The CDR3 is CASSPFGLALSQYF. The CDR3 DNA reads as TGTGCCAGCAGCCCCTTTGGACTAGCTCTCTCTCAGTACTTC. The J gene is TRBJ2-4, the V gene TRBV11-2, with 8 bases aligning to TRBD2. Germline lookup yields CDR1 SGHAT and CDR2 FQNNGV. The CDR3 has 14 residues. The trim removed 5 bases at V and 12 bases at J, leaving 12 bases unmatched.

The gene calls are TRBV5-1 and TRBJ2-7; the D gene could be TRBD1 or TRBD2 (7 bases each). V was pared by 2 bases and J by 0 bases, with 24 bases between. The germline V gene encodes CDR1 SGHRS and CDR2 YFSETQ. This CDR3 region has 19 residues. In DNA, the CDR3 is TGCGCCAGCAGCTTTATTGGGACAGCAGCTAGCGGTTCCTCCTACGAGCAGTACTTC. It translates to CASSFIGTAASGSSYEQYF.

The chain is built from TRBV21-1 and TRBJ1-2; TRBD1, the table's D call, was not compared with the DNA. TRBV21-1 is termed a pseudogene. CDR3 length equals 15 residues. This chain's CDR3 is CASSTRTEFGYGYTF. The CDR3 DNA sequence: TGTGCCAGCAGCACCCGGACAGAATTCGGATATGGCTACACCTTC.

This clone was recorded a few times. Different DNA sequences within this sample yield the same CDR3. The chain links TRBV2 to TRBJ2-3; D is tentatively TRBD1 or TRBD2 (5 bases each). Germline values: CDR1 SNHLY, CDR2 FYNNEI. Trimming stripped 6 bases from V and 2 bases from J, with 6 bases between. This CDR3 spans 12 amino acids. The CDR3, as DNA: TGTGCCAGCAGGGGGGACACAGATACGCAGTATTTT. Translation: CASRGDTDTQYF. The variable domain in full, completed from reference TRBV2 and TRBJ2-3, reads EPEVTQTPSHQVTQMGQEVILRCVPISNHLYFYWYRQILGQKVEFLVSFYNNEISEKSEIFDDQFSVERPDGSNFTLKIRSTKLEDSAMYFCASRGDTDTQYFGPGTRLTVL.

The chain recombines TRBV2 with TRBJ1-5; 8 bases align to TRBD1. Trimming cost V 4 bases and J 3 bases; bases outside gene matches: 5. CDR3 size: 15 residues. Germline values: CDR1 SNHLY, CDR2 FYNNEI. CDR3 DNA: TGTGCCAGCAGTGTTCGACAGGGGTCCAATCAGCCCCAGCATTTT. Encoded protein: CASSVRQGSNQPQHF.

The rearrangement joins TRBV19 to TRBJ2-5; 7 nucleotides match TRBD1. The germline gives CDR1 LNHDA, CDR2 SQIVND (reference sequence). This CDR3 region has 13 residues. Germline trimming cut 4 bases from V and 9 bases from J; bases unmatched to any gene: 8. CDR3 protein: CASSTQGTVAQYF. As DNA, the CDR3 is TGTGCCAGTAGTACACAGGGGACCGTGGCCCAGTACTTC.

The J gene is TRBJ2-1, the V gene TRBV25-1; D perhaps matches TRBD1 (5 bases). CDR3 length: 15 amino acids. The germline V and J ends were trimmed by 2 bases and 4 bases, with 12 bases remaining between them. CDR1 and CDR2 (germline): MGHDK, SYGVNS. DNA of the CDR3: TGTGCCAGCAGTGAAAGGTCAGGGCGATACAATGAGCAGTTCTTC. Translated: CASSERSGRYNEQFF. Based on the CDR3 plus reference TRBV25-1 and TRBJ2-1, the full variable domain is EADIYQTPRYLVIGTGKKITLECSQTMGHDKMYWYQQDPGMELHLIHYSYGVNSTEKGDLSSESTVSRIRTEHFPLTLESARPSHTSQYLCASSERSGRYNEQFFGPGTRLTVL.

The CDR3 region is CASSLTTGFTGEQFF. The CDR3 region has the DNA TGTGCCAGCAGTCTTACGACAGGGTTTACAGGTGAGCAGTTCTTC. J is TRBJ2-1 and V is TRBV28; 7 bases fit TRBD1. Germline trimming cut 5 bases from V and 9 bases from J; bases unmatched to any gene: 13. CDR1 and CDR2 (germline): MDHEN, SYDVKM. The CDR3 runs 15 residues.

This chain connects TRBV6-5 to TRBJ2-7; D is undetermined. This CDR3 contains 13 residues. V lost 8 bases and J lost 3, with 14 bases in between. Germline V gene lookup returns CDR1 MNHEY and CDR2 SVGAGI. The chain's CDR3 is CASSPGRYYEQYF. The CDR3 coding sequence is TGTGCCAGCTCCCCCGGACGGTACTACGAGCAGTACTTC.

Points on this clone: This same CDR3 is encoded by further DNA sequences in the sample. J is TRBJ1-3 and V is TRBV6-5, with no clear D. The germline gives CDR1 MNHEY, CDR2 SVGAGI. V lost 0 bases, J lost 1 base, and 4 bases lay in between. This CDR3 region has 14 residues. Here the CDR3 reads CASSYSGSGNTIYF. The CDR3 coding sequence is TGTGCCAGCAGTTACTCGGGATCTGGAAACACCATATATTTT.

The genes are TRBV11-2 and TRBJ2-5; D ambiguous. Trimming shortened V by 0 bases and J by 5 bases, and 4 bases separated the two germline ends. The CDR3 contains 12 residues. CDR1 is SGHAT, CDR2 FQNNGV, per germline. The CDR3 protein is CASSLEGETQYF. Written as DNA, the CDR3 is TGTGCCAGCAGCTTAGAGGGGGAGACCCAGTACTTC.